Presented here are 23 T cell receptor beta chains from one specimen sequenced in a study of T cell responses to AZD1222 COVID-19 vaccine. Measured with immunoSEQ multiplex PCR; TCRdb has only the in-frame clones, and not every one. Counted here are about 220,000 clones, about 93% occurring once; the ten biggest clones make up roughly 0.99%. This specimen consisted of peripheral blood, obtained on day 0 of MenACWY control vaccination. The receptors derive from an adult in good health.

The chain carries TRBV7-6 and TRBJ1-5; D is undetermined. CDR1 is SGHVS, CDR2 FNYEAQ, per germline. The germline V and J ends were trimmed by 4 bases and 7 bases, with 11 bases remaining between them. The CDR3 has 13 residues. DNA of the CDR3: TGTGCCAGCAGCTCGATTGGGAGCCAGCCCCAGCATTTT. Its translation: CASSSIGSQPQHF.

Regarding this clone: Other DNA sequences of this sample code for an identical CDR3. The chain joins TRBV19 to TRBJ1-5; D gene unclear. The CDR3 covers 14 residues. Germline-derived CDR1 and CDR2 are LNHDA and SQIVND (reference sequence). V was trimmed by 3 bases and J by 3 bases, leaving 9 bases between them. The CDR3 DNA reads TGTGCCAGTAGTATCCGGGATACCAATCAGCCCCAGCATTTT. Amino acids: CASSIRDTNQPQHF.

The chain uses TRBV28 and TRBJ2-7; D possibly uses TRBD1 or TRBD2 (5 bases each). The V gene's germline CDR1 is MDHEN and CDR2 SYDVKM. The CDR3 is 15 amino acids. The V end lost 4 bases, the J end lost 0 bases, and 13 bases lay between the germline ends. The CDR3 coding sequence is TGTGCCAGCAGTTCTCCCGGGACGGTCTCCTACGAGCAGTACTTC. Protein sequence: CASSSPGTVSYEQYF.

This chain connects TRBV9 to TRBJ1-3; D remains ambiguous. The CDR3 is 14 amino acids. V dropped 0 bases and J dropped 0 bases, with 4 bases sitting between them. Germline CDR1 reads SGDLS; CDR2 reads YYNGEE. This CDR3 reads CASSVGSSGNTIYF. The CDR3 nucleotides are TGTGCCAGCAGCGTAGGGTCCTCTGGAAACACCATATATTTT.

The chain joins TRBV5-1 to TRBJ1-1; D is perhaps TRBD1 (6 bases). V lost 0 bases and J lost 4, with 13 bases in between. This CDR3 region has 15 residues. CDR1 is SGHRS, CDR2 YFSETQ, per germline. CDR3 DNA: TGCGCCAGCAGCTTGGGGGCTACAGGGACCACTGAAGCTTTCTTT. Amino acid sequence: CASSLGATGTTEAFF.

The table lists this clone with a count of one. The chain uses TRBV6-1 and TRBJ1-5, with no clear D. V was clipped by 2 bases and J by 4 bases, with 9 bases between them. In germline, CDR1 is MNHNS, CDR2 SASEGT. This CDR3 has 14 residues. The CDR3 sequence is CASSERATNQPQHF. The CDR3 DNA sequence: TGTGCCAGCAGTGAAAGGGCGACGAATCAGCCCCAGCATTTT.

This rearrangement joins TRBV7-2 to TRBJ2-5, with 7 bases that match TRBD1. The V gene's germline CDR1 is SGHTA and CDR2 FQGNSA. V trimming: 5 bases; J trimming: 1 base; junction bases outside the gene matches: 4. This CDR3 contains 14 residues. CDR3 residues: CASSKDRIQETQYF. The CDR3 DNA sequence: TGTGCCAGCAGCAAGGACAGGATCCAAGAGACCCAGTACTTC.

The genes are TRBV7-8 and TRBJ2-7; TRBD1 might be the D (6 bases). V lost 4 bases, J lost 7 bases, and 14 bases lay in between. The CDR3 spans 13 residues. Germline V lookup: CDR1 SGHVS, CDR2 FQNEAQ. CDR3 nucleotide sequence: TGTGCCAGCAGCTCGATCCAGGGGTGGGAGCAGTACTTC. It yields the protein CASSSIQGWEQYF. The variable domain in full, with the rest retrieved from reference TRBV7-8 and TRBJ2-7, is GAGVSQSPRYKVAKRGQDVALRCDPISGHVSLFWYQQALGQGPEFLTYFQNEAQLDKSGLPSDRFFAERPEGSVSTLKIQRTQQEDSAVYLCASSSIQGWEQYFGPGTRLTVT.

This clone was counted once. This chain links TRBV3-1 (or the pseudogene TRBV3-2) with TRBJ1-6; D perhaps matches TRBD1 (5 bases). The CDR3 totals 15 residues. The germline gives CDR1 LGHDT, CDR2 YNNKEL (reference sequence). V shed 1 base and J shed 5 bases, with 9 bases lying between them. In DNA form, the CDR3 reads TGTGCCAGCAGCCAAGTGGGCAGGGATAATTCACCCCTCCACTTT. Translation: CASSQVGRDNSPLHF.

The chain is built from TRBV7-2 and TRBJ2-1; 11 bases fit TRBD2. This CDR3 contains 16 residues. The junction had 12 bases not matched to a gene; V was cut back by 5 bases and J by 9 bases. Germline V CDR1 and CDR2: SGHTA, FQGNSA. The CDR3 sequence is CASSAQTSGGWREQFF. The CDR3, as DNA: TGTGCCAGCAGCGCACAAACTAGCGGGGGATGGCGTGAGCAGTTCTTC.

The chain recombines TRBV10-3 with TRBJ1-6; D is unclear. Trimming removed 3 bases from V and 6 bases from J, with 3 bases in between. CDR1 ENHRY and CDR2 SYGVKD come from the germline V gene. The CDR3 is made up of 12 amino acids. The DNA for the CDR3 is TGTGCCATCAGTGAAGTTAATTCACCCCTCCACTTT. Protein: CAISEVNSPLHF.

This rearrangement joins TRBV11-2 to TRBJ1-2, with 7 bases lining up with TRBD1. The V and J ends lost 4 bases and 3 bases, in that order; junction bases with no gene match: 11. Germline lookup yields CDR1 SGHAT and CDR2 FQNNGV. CDR3 length equals 16 residues. In DNA form, the CDR3 reads TGTGCCAGCAGCTCCCACCCCCGGACAGGCTACTATGGCTACACCTTC. It specifies CASSSHPRTGYYGYTF.

This clone was seen only once. CDR3 sequence reads: CASSLDYLETQYF. Written as DNA, the CDR3 is TGCGCCAGCAGCCTGGACTATTTAGAGACCCAGTACTTC. The genes are TRBV5-1 and TRBJ2-5, with D possibly TRBD2 on 6 matching bases. Germline V gives CDR1 SGHRS, CDR2 YFSETQ. Trimming pared 4 bases from V and 4 bases from J, leaving 11 bases between. This CDR3 comprises 13 residues.

V gene TRBV9 combines with J gene TRBJ1-4, with D unresolved. V was pared by 0 bases and J by 5 bases, with 11 bases between. CDR1 is SGDLS, CDR2 YYNGEE, per germline. This CDR3 spans 15 amino acids. The CDR3 sequence is CASSVARSPNEKLFF. In nucleotides, the CDR3 is TGTGCCAGCAGCGTAGCTCGGTCTCCGAATGAAAAACTGTTTTTT.

The chain uses TRBV6-5 and TRBJ1-2, with 10 bases identical to TRBD1. The CDR3 has 14 amino acids. Germline trimming cut 4 bases from V and 2 bases from J; bases unmatched to any gene: 1. Per the germline V gene, CDR1 is MNHEY and CDR2 is SVGAGI. The CDR3 sequence is CASSWGQGNYGYTF. In DNA form, the CDR3 reads TGTGCCAGCAGTTGGGGACAGGGGAACTATGGCTACACCTTC.

The chain has TRBV5-4 and TRBJ2-7, with TRBD1 identical over 9 bases. The CDR3 is 13 residues long. Germline loops: CDR1 SGHNT, CDR2 YYREEE (reference sequence). V dropped 5 bases and J dropped 6; count of bases not matched to a gene: 6. CDR3 residues: CASSWTGEGEQYF. As DNA, the CDR3 is TGTGCCAGCAGTTGGACAGGGGAGGGCGAGCAGTACTTC.

This chain links TRBV12-3 or TRBV12-4 with TRBJ1-5; D call uncertain. V was shortened by 3 bases and J by 3 bases, with 6 bases between the two germline ends. The CDR3 has 13 amino acids. The CDR3 here is CASSLAVNQPQHF. The CDR3 coding sequence is TGTGCCAGCAGTTTGGCAGTCAATCAGCCCCAGCATTTT.

The gene calls are TRBV5-1 and TRBJ1-1, with TRBD1 as a possible D gene (5 bases). Germline values: CDR1 SGHRS, CDR2 YFSETQ. V gave up 4 bases and J gave up 0 bases, with 13 bases separating them. The CDR3 is 15 amino acids. The CDR3 region is CASSPVGAMNTEAFF. In nucleotides, the CDR3 is TGCGCCAGCAGCCCCGTAGGGGCGATGAACACTGAAGCTTTCTTT.

The V gene is TRBV9, the J gene TRBJ2-3; 10 nucleotides agree with TRBD1. J was trimmed by 5 bases and V by 4 bases; bases with no gene match: 4. The CDR3 spans 14 residues. The germline V gene encodes CDR1 SGDLS and CDR2 YYNGEE. The CDR3: CASSRDRGGDTQYF. The CDR3 DNA reads as TGTGCCAGCAGCCGGGACAGGGGTGGAGATACGCAGTATTTT.

V gene TRBV15 combines with J gene TRBJ1-2; D may be TRBD1 (5 bases). Per germline, CDR1 LNHNV and CDR2 YYDKDF (reference sequence). The CDR3 has 14 residues. V gave up 4 bases and J gave up 4 bases, with 13 bases separating them. In DNA form, the CDR3 reads TGTGCCACCAGCACCGAGGGGACGGGCTATGGCTACACCTTC. It specifies CATSTEGTGYGYTF.

The chain carries TRBV4-3 and TRBJ2-5, with D perhaps TRBD2 (5 bases). Germline V gene lookup returns CDR1 LGHNA and CDR2 YSLEER. V lost 3 bases and J 0 bases, leaving 11 bases between the germline ends. This CDR3 region has 15 residues. CDR3 DNA sequence: TGCGCCAGCAGCCAGGGAGTGGGGTACCAAGAGACCCAGTACTTC. Translated: CASSQGVGYQETQYF.

This clone was seen a single time. The chain carries TRBV5-5 and TRBJ1-5; tentatively, D is TRBD1 (6 bases). The CDR3 totals 15 residues. V dropped 3 bases and J dropped 0 bases, with 10 bases sitting between them. CDR1 and CDR2 from the germline V gene are SGHKS and YYEKEE (reference sequence). The CDR3, as DNA: TGTGCCAGCAGCTCGGGACACAATAGCAATCAGCCCCAGCATTTT. Translation gives CASSSGHNSNQPQHF.

V usage is TRBV5-4 and J usage is TRBJ1-2; D is uncertain. The CDR3 runs to 15 residues. V was shortened by 6 bases and J by 1 base, with 16 bases between the two germline ends. CDR1 and CDR2 from the germline V gene are SGHNT and YYREEE (reference sequence). The CDR3 loop is CASTSVTYNNYGYTF. The CDR3 DNA sequence: TGTGCCAGCACCTCCGTTACGTATAATAACTATGGCTACACCTTC.